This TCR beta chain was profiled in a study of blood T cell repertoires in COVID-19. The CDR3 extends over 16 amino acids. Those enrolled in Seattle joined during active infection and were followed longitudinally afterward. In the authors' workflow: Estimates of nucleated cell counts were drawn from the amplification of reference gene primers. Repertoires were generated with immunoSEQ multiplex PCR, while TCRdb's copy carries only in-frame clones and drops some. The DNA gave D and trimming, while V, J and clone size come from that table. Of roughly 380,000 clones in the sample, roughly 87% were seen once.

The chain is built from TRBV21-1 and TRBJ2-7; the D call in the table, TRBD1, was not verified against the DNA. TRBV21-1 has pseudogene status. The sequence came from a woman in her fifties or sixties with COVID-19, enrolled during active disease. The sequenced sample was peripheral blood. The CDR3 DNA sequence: TGTGCCAGCAGCTTAGATCCGGGTAAGGGGGCCTACGAGCAGTACTTC. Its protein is CASSLDPGKGAYEQYF.